The rows below give T cell receptor beta chains drawn from one sample of a study of monozygotic twins with inflammatory bowel disease. No DNA is given; TCRdb re-called the 5' RACE reads and lists each CDR3 protein once. The sample features some 200,000 distinct CDR3 sequences, with 1.5% to 2% in its top ten. Material: blood. Receptor source: a human donor with ulcerative colitis or Crohn's disease, or a healthy co-twin of an affected twin (not recorded which). Each CDR3 is given with its conserved first and last residue.

J,V,CDR3
TRBJ2-4,TRBV5-1,CASSLIGEGIQYF
TRBJ1-2,TRBV19,CASSIGGTGMIGYGYTF
TRBJ1-2,TRBV5-1,CASSLLQGEGGYTF
TRBJ2-1,TRBV12-3/TRBV12-4,CASSSGTGGNEQFF
TRBJ2-1,TRBV12-3/TRBV12-4,CASSRGYNEQFF
TRBJ2-7,TRBV5-1,CASSGGTGETYEQYF
TRBJ2-4,TRBV6-5,CASRDREDIQYF
TRBJ2-2,TRBV7-8,CASSLFPGIRENTGELFF
TRBJ2-7,TRBV7-9,CASGIVRGEQYF
TRBJ2-5,TRBV20-1,CSAGGLAGNLIETQYF
TRBJ2-7,TRBV18,CASSPGQDKYEQYF
TRBJ2-7,TRBV5-1,CASSLGRDINYEQYF
TRBJ1-6,TRBV7-9,CASSLRDSPLHF
TRBJ2-2,TRBV15,CATSRDRLAGGTGELFF
TRBJ2-1,TRBV6-2/TRBV6-3,CASSAGRINEQFF
TRBJ2-1,TRBV7-9,CASSLGLAVGNEQFF